The entry below gives a single TCR beta chain sequence along with its context. The antigen this receptor binds is unknown. It has no much larger one-base neighbor in the sample; base qualities were not kept. Donors were patients with melanoma. These data originate in a study of CD4+ T cells in melanoma (dated by TCRdb to the early 2020s). Regarding the study in general: The study investigated neoantigen-specific CD4+ T cells in human melanoma. On the study overall, not on this receptor specifically: The report described a correlation between neoantigen-specific CD4+ T cells and the function of CD8+ T cells, macrophages and B cells. Neoantigen-specific CD4+ T cells in melanoma were reported to have a range of differentiation states.

According to the germline V gene, CDR1 reads MGHRA and CDR2 reads YSYEKL. The CDR3 spans 15 residues, from the cysteine through the phenylalanine. The CDR3 DNA has 45 bases and is translated from base 1. V and J are trimmed by 3 bases and 4 bases, and the gene matches miss 8 bases of the junction. Library prep was done by the immunoSEQ multiplex PCR assay. TCRdb took over this immuneACCESS table, retaining in-frame rearrangements with V and J assigned. Such tables are incomplete; in checked studies, under half of the missing clones stem from an unresolved V gene, and the remainder is unexplained. The sample yields over 5,500 clones; less than 75% were counted once. Roughly 20% of the sample belongs to the ten largest clones.

The TCR originated in a human donor with melanoma. The sequenced sample consisted of cells from a culture (not recorded whether cultured in vitro). Recombination connected TRBV4-1 to TRBJ1-2, with 7 central nucleotides matching TRBD1. DNA sequence: TGCGCCAGCAGCCAGACCGACAGGGCGTTCTATGGCTACACCTTC. Translated, it gives CASSQTDRAFYGYTF.